The 9 T cell receptor beta chains below all came from one sample that was sequenced in a study of T cells after posttransplantation cyclophosphamide. The protocol was immunoSEQ multiplex PCR, while the TCRdb copy is restricted to in-frame clones and leaves out a portion. The repertoire consists of about 30,000 clones, none detected only once. What was sequenced was PBMCs. All receptors derive from a woman aged 55-75 years in good health, CMV-negative, and a related stem cell transplant donor.

This clone was observed at least ten times. The chain couples TRBV18 to TRBJ2-1; a weak D match, TRBD1 (5 bases). Germline-derived CDR1 and CDR2 are KGHSH and LQKENI. The CDR3 contains 11 residues. V lost 5 bases, J lost 10 bases, and 9 bases lay in between. In DNA, the CDR3 is TGTGCCAGCTCATCCAGGACAGAGCAGTTCTTC. Encoded protein: CASSSRTEQFF.

The rearrangement joins TRBV6-2 or TRBV6-3 to TRBJ2-2; D ambiguous. Germline CDR1 is MNHEY and CDR2 is SVGEGT. CDR3 size: 14 residues. Trimming pared 8 bases from V and 1 base from J, leaving 11 bases between. The CDR3 bases are TGTGCCAGCCGACCGACGGGGAACACCGGGGAGCTGTTTTTT. Residues: CASRPTGNTGELFF.

The gene calls are TRBV25-1 and TRBJ2-1; 9 bases match TRBD2. Germline values: CDR1 MGHDK, CDR2 SYGVNS. Germline trimming cut 9 bases from V and 4 bases from J; bases unmatched to any gene: 4. The CDR3 covers 13 residues. CDR3 loop: CASKTSGYNEQFF. The DNA of the CDR3 is TGTGCCAGTAAAACTAGCGGGTACAATGAGCAGTTCTTC.

This clone was seen ten or more times. The V call is TRBV12-3 or TRBV12-4, the J call TRBJ2-3, with unresolved D. V gave up 4 bases and J gave up 0 bases, with 8 bases separating them. The CDR3 loop spans 14 amino acids. CDR3 nucleotide sequence: TGTGCCAGCAGTTATAGCTTTAGCACAGATACGCAGTATTTT. Translated: CASSYSFSTDTQYF.

There are many counts of this clone. The V and J genes are TRBV5-1 and TRBJ1-1, with D possibly matching TRBD1 (5 bases). Trimming removed 0 bases at V and 2 bases at J, with 8 bases between. Germline V gives CDR1 SGHRS, CDR2 YFSETQ. The CDR3 spans 14 residues. The CDR3, as DNA: TGCGCCAGCAGCTTGGAAGGGGCCAACACTGAAGCTTTCTTT. Protein sequence: CASSLEGANTEAFF.

At least ten counts were recorded for this clone. The gene calls are TRBV20-1 and TRBJ1-1, with D possibly being TRBD1 (5 bases). CDR1 and CDR2 from the germline V gene are DFQATT and SNEGSKA (reference sequence). V lost 7 bases and J lost 10, with 10 bases in between. The CDR3 is made up of 9 amino acids. CDR3 sequence reads: CSVEGRAFF. For the CDR3, the DNA is TGCAGTGTGGAGGGGCGAGCTTTCTTT.

This chain uses TRBV5-1 with TRBJ1-2; D is unresolved. The CDR3 runs 14 residues. Per the germline V gene, CDR1 is SGHRS and CDR2 is YFSETQ. V lost 0 bases and J lost 7, with 13 bases in between. The CDR3 DNA sequence: TGCGCCAGCAGCTTGGGGCAGCCCGGCGGTGGCTACACCTTC. This gives the protein CASSLGQPGGGYTF. Full variable domain (outside the CDR3, taken from reference TRBV5-1 and TRBJ1-2): KAGVTQTPRYLIKTRGQQVTLSCSPISGHRSVSWYQQTPGQGLQFLFEYFSETQRNKGNFPGRFSGRQFSNSRSEMNVSTLELGDSALYLCASSLGQPGGGYTFGSGTRLTVV.

This clone has at least ten counts. The chain combines TRBV6-6 with TRBJ2-1, with D possibly TRBD2 on 5 matching bases. The germline CDR1 and CDR2 sequences are MNHNY and SVGAGI (reference sequence). The CDR3 has 16 residues. The germline V and J ends were trimmed by 2 bases and 7 bases, with 18 bases remaining between them. DNA of the CDR3: TGTGCCAGCAGTTACCCGCCCGGGGAAGGTAAGAATGAGCAGTTCTTC. This codes for CASSYPPGEGKNEQFF.

The chain recombines TRBV11-2 with TRBJ1-1, with 10 positions matching TRBD1. V gave up 5 bases and J gave up 4 bases; unmatched junction bases: 7. Germline V CDR1 and CDR2: SGHAT, FQNNGV. The CDR3 covers 15 residues. The CDR3, as DNA: TGTGCCAGCAGCCCGCAAGGGACAGGGGCCACTGAAGCTTTCTTT. This encodes CASSPQGTGATEAFF. Combining the CDR3 with reference TRBV11-2 and TRBJ1-1 gives the whole variable domain EAGVAQSPRYKIIEKRQSVAFWCNPISGHATLYWYQQILGQGPKLLIQFQNNGVVDDSQLPKDRFSAERLKGVDSTLKIQPAKLEDSAVYLCASSPQGTGATEAFFGQGTRLTVV.